Following are 10 T cell receptor beta chains from one sample sequenced in a study of T cells in Graves' hyperthyroidism and ophthalmopathy. There were TCR beta CDR3 regions amplified from RNA transcripts. The study used the HTBI primer set for a first-round RT-PCR of the TCR CDR3. TCRdb fed the multiplex PCR reads into MiXCR, producing one record per CDR3 protein. The sample yields fewer than 650,000 distinct CDR3 sequences, 12% to 15% seen once. The source material was blood. All receptors derive from a woman in her late teens or twenties with Graves' ophthalmopathy.

This clonotype was observed at least ten times. This chain links TRBV7-2 with TRBJ2-7, with 15 bases lining up with TRBD2. The CDR3 sequence is 16 residues long. CDR1 is SGHTA, CDR2 FQGNSA, per germline. With V trimmed by 3 bases and J by 4 bases, 4 bases remained unmatched. CDR3 nucleotide sequence: TGTGCCAGCAGCTTTGATGGGACTAGCGGGGGGTACGAGCAGTACTTC. It encodes CASSFDGTSGGYEQYF.

In this sample, this clonotype turned up many times. The rearrangement links TRBV7-8 to TRBJ2-1, with TRBD2 matching 7 bases. This CDR3 contains 14 residues. V gave up 3 bases and J gave up 8 bases; unmatched junction bases: 7. Per the germline V gene, CDR1 is SGHVS and CDR2 is FQNEAQ. The CDR3 DNA reads as TGTGCCAGCAGCTTTGGACTAGAGGTCGATGAGCAGTTCTTC. Its protein is CASSFGLEVDEQFF. Drawing the rest from reference TRBV7-8 and TRBJ2-1, the complete variable domain is GAGVSQSPRYKVAKRGQDVALRCDPISGHVSLFWYQQALGQGPEFLTYFQNEAQLDKSGLPSDRFFAERPEGSVSTLKIQRTQQEDSAVYLCASSFGLEVDEQFFGPGTRLTVL.

This clonotype was counted ten times or more. This chain connects TRBV15 to TRBJ2-7; D might be TRBD2 (6 bases). The germline CDR1 and CDR2 sequences are LNHNV and YYDKDF (reference sequence). Trimming cost V 0 bases and J 5 bases, with 14 bases left between them. This CDR3 spans 15 amino acids. The CDR3 reads CATSRDRGTGDEQYF. DNA of the CDR3: TGTGCCACCAGCAGAGATCGCGGGACGGGGGACGAGCAGTACTTC.

This clonotype was recorded many times. The genes are TRBV12-5 and TRBJ2-7; 11 positions match TRBD2. CDR3 size: 15 residues. Germline values: CDR1 LGHNT, CDR2 FRNRAP. V dropped 5 bases and J dropped 5; count of bases not matched to a gene: 8. As DNA, the CDR3 is TGTGCTAGTGGTGCACTAGCGGGAGTTCGGAACGAGCAGTACTTC. Protein sequence: CASGALAGVRNEQYF. Full variable domain (rest looked up from reference TRBV12-5 and TRBJ2-7): DARVTQTPRHKVTEMGQEVTMRCQPILGHNTVFWYRQTMMQGLELLAYFRNRAPLDDSGMPKDRFSAEMPDATLATLKIQPSEPRDSAVYFCASGALAGVRNEQYFGPGTRLTVT.

Ten or more counts support this clonotype. V is TRBV12-3 or TRBV12-4 and J is TRBJ2-1; the match to TRBD2 covers 7 bases. This CDR3 contains 14 residues. V was pared by 1 base and J by 9 bases, with 6 bases of the junction left unmatched. CDR3 loop: CASSLEGLRLEQFF. CDR3 nucleotide sequence: TGTGCCAGCAGTTTAGAGGGACTACGGCTTGAGCAGTTCTTC.

This clonotype was observed many times. This chain links TRBV20-1 with TRBJ2-1; D perhaps matches TRBD2 (6 bases). The CDR3 extends over 12 amino acids. Trimming took off 5 bases at V and 7 bases at J, with 12 bases between the two ends. The germline V gene encodes CDR1 DFQATT and CDR2 SNEGSKA (reference sequence). The CDR3 DNA reads as TGCAGTGCTCGCCGTGGGGGGAATGAGCAGTTCTTC. As protein: CSARRGGNEQFF.

Many counts were recorded for this clonotype. The chain employs TRBV28 and TRBJ2-3; perhaps TRBD2 as D (6 bases). The ends were cut back, 10 bases at V and 3 bases at J, with 14 bases in the middle. CDR3 length: 13 amino acids. The germline gives CDR1 MDHEN, CDR2 SYDVKM. CDR3 nucleotides: TGTGCCACCGCCGGGGGAGCTACAGATACGCAGTATTTT. It codes for CATAGGATDTQYF.

Note on this clonotype: Since a much larger clone is just one base distant, this may be a read error. This chain uses TRBV7-3 with TRBJ2-3, with a tentative D call TRBD2 (5 bases). This CDR3 contains 16 residues. Germline CDR1 reads SGHTA; CDR2 reads FQGTGA. Trimming took 5 bases from V and 6 from J, leaving 21 bases between them. The CDR3 DNA reads as TGTGCCAGCAGCCCACAAGGAAGAGAGGGTGTGGATACGCAGTATTTT. Translated, it gives CASSPQGREGVDTQYF.

This clonotype has a count of ten or more. The chain employs TRBV27 and TRBJ2-1; D is unresolved. Germline V gene lookup returns CDR1 MNHEY and CDR2 SMNVEV (reference sequence). V lost 5 bases, J lost 0 bases, and 14 bases lay in between. The CDR3 has 16 residues. The DNA of the CDR3 is TGTGCCAGCAGTCGAGAGGTCCCACTCTCCTACAATGAGCAGTTCTTC. This sequence encodes CASSREVPLSYNEQFF.

Ten or more counts support this clonotype. J is TRBJ2-2 and V is TRBV28; 10 bases agree with TRBD1. Germline V gene sequence: CDR1 MDHEN, CDR2 SYDVKM. This CDR3 comprises 15 residues. With V trimmed by 5 bases and J by 6 bases, 6 bases remained unmatched. Here the CDR3 DNA reads TGTGCCAGCAGTCCCCTCGGGACAGGGGCCGGGGAGCTGTTTTTT. Its translation is CASSPLGTGAGELFF.